This T cell receptor (beta chain) was documented in a study of blood T cell repertoires in COVID-19. The data were produced by immunoSEQ multiplex PCR, yet TCRdb's version contains in-frame clones alone and is incomplete. The profile shows around 40,000 clones, around 90% of them singletons. V dropped 1 base and J dropped 2 bases, with 8 bases sitting between them. Looked up from germline, CDR1 is MGHDK and CDR2 is SYGVNS. This CDR3 has 14 amino acids. The sample taken for sequencing was peripheral blood. The receptor's source is a man aged 45-65 years with active COVID-19. This sequence joins TRBV25-1 and TRBJ1-2; tentatively, D is TRBD1 (6 bases). This CDR3 reads CASSEWDKNYGYTF. In DNA form, the CDR3 reads TGTGCCAGCAGTGAATGGGACAAAAACTATGGCTACACCTTC.